A selection of T cell receptor beta chains follows, all from one sample in a study of T cell changes during pregnancy in multiple sclerosis. Sequencing was performed with immunoSEQ multiplex PCR; in TCRdb, only in-frame clones are kept and a portion is missing. The data show over 70,000 clones, 85% to 95% seen once. This specimen consisted of peripheral blood, obtained in the first trimester of pregnancy. Receptors originate from a female donor with multiple sclerosis, enrolled in a pregnancy study. Both conserved end residues are part of each CDR3. The D gene is left open where the match is weak. Size is stated for part of the rows, as once, few or many counts, or as a class when the clone is expanded.

size	V	D	J	length	CDR3	DNA
once	TRBV7-9	-	TRBJ2-5	11	CASSSGETQYF	TGTGCCAGCAGCTCCGGAGAGACCCAGTACTTC
-	TRBV5-1	TRBD2	TRBJ2-2	19	CASSSRPSGGAKLTGELFF	TGCGCCAGCAGCTCCCGTCCTAGCGGGGGGGCGAAGTTAACCGGGGAGCTGTTTTTT
-	TRBV27	TRBD2	TRBJ2-1	18	CASSLSVLAGGPVPEQFF	TGTGCCAGCAGTTTATCGGTCCTAGCGGGGGGGCCAGTCCCCGAGCAGTTCTTC
-	TRBV7-3	TRBD2	TRBJ2-5	16	CASSSGLAGGQETQYF	TGTGCCAGCAGCTCGGGACTAGCGGGGGGGCAAGAGACCCAGTACTTC
-	TRBV7-3	-	TRBJ2-5	15	CASSLLGGPGETQYF	TGTGCCAGCAGCTTATTGGGGGGGCCAGGGGAGACCCAGTACTTC
-	TRBV13	TRBD2	TRBJ2-5	16	CASSFGGSSGQETQYF	TGTGCCAGCAGCTTCGGCGGTTCTAGCGGACAAGAGACCCAGTACTTC
-	TRBV28	TRBD1	TRBJ1-1	14	CASRAGGSNTEAFF	TGTGCCAGCAGGGCAGGGGGGTCCAACACTGAAGCTTTCTTT
-	TRBV27	TRBD1	TRBJ1-1	16	CASRVTGGLPNTEAFF	TGTGCCAGCAGGGTGACAGGGGGTTTACCGAACACTGAAGCTTTCTTT
-	TRBV6-6	-	TRBJ2-7	15	CASRSTGVLSYEQYF	TGTGCCAGCAGGTCGACAGGCGTACTCTCCTACGAGCAGTACTTC
-	TRBV7-2	-	TRBJ2-1	15	CASSLLTGPLNEQFF	TGTGCCAGCAGCCTCCTTACAGGGCCCCTCAATGAGCAGTTCTTC
few	TRBV27	-	TRBJ1-1	14	CASSSARGNTEAFF	TGTGCCAGCAGTTCGGCCAGAGGAAATACTGAAGCTTTCTTT
-	TRBV14	-	TRBJ1-1	14	CASSSTVSPTEAFF	TGTGCCAGCAGCAGCACAGTTTCCCCCACTGAAGCTTTCTTT
-	TRBV2	-	TRBJ1-5	15	CASSVVQIHNQPQHF	TGTGCCAGCAGTGTTGTCCAGATCCACAATCAGCCCCAGCATTTT
-	TRBV7-9	TRBD1	TRBJ1-6	17	CASSSRWRDRLNSPLHF	TGTGCCAGCAGCTCTAGGTGGAGGGACAGGTTAAATTCACCCCTCCACTTT
once	TRBV2	TRBD1	TRBJ1-6	12	CATRTGDSPLHF	TGTGCCACCCGGACAGGGGATTCACCCCTCCACTTT
-	TRBV9	TRBD1	TRBJ1-2	17	CASSVGKPISGGTGYTF	TGTGCCAGCAGCGTAGGAAAGCCCATTTCAGGGGGCACGGGCTACACCTTC
-	TRBV9	-	TRBJ2-2	15	CASSYSRGWTGELFF	TGTGCCAGCAGCTATAGCAGGGGATGGACCGGGGAGCTGTTTTTT
-	TRBV13	TRBD2	TRBJ2-7	15	CASSSSAGAPSEQYF	TGTGCCAGCAGCAGTTCAGCGGGGGCTCCCTCCGAGCAGTACTTC